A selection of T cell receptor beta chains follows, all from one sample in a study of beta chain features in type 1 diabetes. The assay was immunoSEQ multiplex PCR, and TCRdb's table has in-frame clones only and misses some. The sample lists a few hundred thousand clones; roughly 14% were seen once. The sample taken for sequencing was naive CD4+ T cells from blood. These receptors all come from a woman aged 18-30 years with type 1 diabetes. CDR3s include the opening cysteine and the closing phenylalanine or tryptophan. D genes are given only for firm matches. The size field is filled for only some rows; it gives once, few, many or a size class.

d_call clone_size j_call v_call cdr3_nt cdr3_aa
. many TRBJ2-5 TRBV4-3 TGCGCCAGCAGCCAAGTAAGGGGTGACGGGACCCAGTACTTC CASSQVRGDGTQYF
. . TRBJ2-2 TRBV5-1 TGCGCCAGCAGCTTGTTTGGTAGCGGAGACAACACCGGGGAGCTGTTTTTT CASSLFGSGDNTGELFF
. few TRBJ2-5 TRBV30 TGTGCCTGGAGAAGAGGGATATGGGAGACCCAGTACTTC CAWRRGIWETQYF
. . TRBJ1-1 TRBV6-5 TGTGCCAGCAGTTACTCGGGGGGGCGCCGAACTGAAGCTTTCTTT CASSYSGGRRTEAFF
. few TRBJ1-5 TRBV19 TGTGCCAGTGGGCTCCGCAATCAGCCCCAGCATTTT CASGLRNQPQHF
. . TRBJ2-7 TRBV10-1 TGCGCCAGCAGTGGGCCCAGCTCCTACGAGCAGTACTTC CASSGPSSYEQYF
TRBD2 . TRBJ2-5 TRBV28 TGTGCCAGCAGTCTCCGGGGAGGGCCCCAAGAGACCCAGTACTTC CASSLRGGPQETQYF
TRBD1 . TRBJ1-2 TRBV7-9 TGTGCCAGCAGCCTACCGTTCCAGGGGGCGGATGGCTACACCTTC CASSLPFQGADGYTF
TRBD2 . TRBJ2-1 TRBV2 TGTGCCAGCACCCGTTCCTGGCGGGAGGGCCGCAATGAGCAGTTCTTC CASTRSWREGRNEQFF
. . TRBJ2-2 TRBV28 TGTGCCAGCAGTTTCCCAGCGAACACCGGGGAGCTGTTTTTT CASSFPANTGELFF
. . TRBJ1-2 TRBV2 TGTGCCAGCAGTCTTCGTGGGCCCAAATCGGCCGGCTACACCTTC CASSLRGPKSAGYTF
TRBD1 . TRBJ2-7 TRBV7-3 TGTGCCAGCAGCTTATGGGGACAGGGTTCCTCCGAGCAGTACTTC CASSLWGQGSSEQYF
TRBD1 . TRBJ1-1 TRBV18 TGTGCCAGCTCACCACCCGGACAGGGGGCTTTCTTT CASSPPGQGAFF
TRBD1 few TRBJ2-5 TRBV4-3 TGCGCCAGCAGCCAAGAAGGCAGGGGGCGCACAGAGACCCAGTACTTC CASSQEGRGRTETQYF
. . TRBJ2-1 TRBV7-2 TGTGCCAGCAGCTTAGGCGGGGCTAGCGCCTACCAGAGATACAATGAGCAGTTCTTC CASSLGGASAYQRYNEQFF
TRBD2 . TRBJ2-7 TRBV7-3 TGTGCCAGCAGCTCATCCGGGACTAGCGGCTCCTACGAGCAGTACTTC CASSSSGTSGSYEQYF
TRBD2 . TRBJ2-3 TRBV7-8 TGTGCCAGCAGCTTCCAGACTAGCGGGAAAGATACGCAGTATTTT CASSFQTSGKDTQYF
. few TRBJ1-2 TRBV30 TGTGCCTGGAGTCAACAGGGCTATGGCTACACCTTC CAWSQQGYGYTF
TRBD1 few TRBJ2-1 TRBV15 TGTGCCACCAGCAGAGATCTATCCCGGGACAGGCTGTACAATGAGCAGTTCTTC CATSRDLSRDRLYNEQFF
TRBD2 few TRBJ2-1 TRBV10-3 TGTGCCATCAGTGAGTTTCTAGCGGGAGGCAATGAGCAGTTCTTC CAISEFLAGGNEQFF
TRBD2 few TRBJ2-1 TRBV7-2 TGTGCCAGCAGCTTAGTTGGGCTAGCGGGAGCTCGGAATGAGCAGTTCTTC CASSLVGLAGARNEQFF
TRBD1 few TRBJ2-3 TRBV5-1 TGCGCCAGCAGCTTGGTGCCAGGGGGTTCGGATACGCAGTATTTT CASSLVPGGSDTQYF
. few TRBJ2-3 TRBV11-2 TGTGCCAGCAGCTTAGGAGGGGGAATCGGTACGCAGTATTTT CASSLGGGIGTQYF